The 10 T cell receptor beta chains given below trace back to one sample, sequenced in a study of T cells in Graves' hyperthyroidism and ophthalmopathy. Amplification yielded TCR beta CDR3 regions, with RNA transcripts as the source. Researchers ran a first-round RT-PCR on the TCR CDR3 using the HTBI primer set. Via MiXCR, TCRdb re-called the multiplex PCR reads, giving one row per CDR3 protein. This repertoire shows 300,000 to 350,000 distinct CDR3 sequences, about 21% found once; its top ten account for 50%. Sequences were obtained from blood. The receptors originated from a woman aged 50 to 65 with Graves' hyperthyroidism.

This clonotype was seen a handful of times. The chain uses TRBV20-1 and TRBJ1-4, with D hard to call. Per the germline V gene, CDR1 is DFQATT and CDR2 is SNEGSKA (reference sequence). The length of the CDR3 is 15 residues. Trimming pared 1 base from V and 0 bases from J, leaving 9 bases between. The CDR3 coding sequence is TGCAGTGCTAGAGGGCCCCCGGCAACTAATGAAAAACTGTTTTTT. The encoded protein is CSARGPPATNEKLFF.

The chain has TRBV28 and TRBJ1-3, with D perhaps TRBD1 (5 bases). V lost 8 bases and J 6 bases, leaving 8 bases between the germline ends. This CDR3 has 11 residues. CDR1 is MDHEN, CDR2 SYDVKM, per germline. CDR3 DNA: TGTGCCAGCGGGGGGGAAAACACCATATATTTT. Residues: CASGGENTIYF.

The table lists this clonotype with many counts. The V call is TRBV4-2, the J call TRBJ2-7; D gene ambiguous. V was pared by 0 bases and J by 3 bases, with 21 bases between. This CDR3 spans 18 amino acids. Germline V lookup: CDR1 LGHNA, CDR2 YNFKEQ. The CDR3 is CASSQDPQDPRLNYEQYF. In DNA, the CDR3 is TGTGCCAGCAGCCAAGATCCTCAGGACCCTCGGCTGAACTACGAGCAGTACTTC.

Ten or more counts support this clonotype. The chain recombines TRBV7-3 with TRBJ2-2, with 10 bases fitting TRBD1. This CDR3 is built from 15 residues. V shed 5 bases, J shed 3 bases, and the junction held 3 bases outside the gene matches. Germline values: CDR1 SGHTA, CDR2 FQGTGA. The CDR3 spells CASSKGTGDTGELFF. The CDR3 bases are TGTGCCAGCAGCAAAGGGACAGGGGACACCGGGGAGCTGTTTTTT. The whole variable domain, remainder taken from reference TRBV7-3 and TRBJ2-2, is GAGVSQTPSNKVTEKGKYVELRCDPISGHTALYWYRQSLGQGPEFLIYFQGTGAADDSGLPNDRFFAVRPEGSVSTLKIQRTERGDSAVYLCASSKGTGDTGELFFGEGSRLTVL.

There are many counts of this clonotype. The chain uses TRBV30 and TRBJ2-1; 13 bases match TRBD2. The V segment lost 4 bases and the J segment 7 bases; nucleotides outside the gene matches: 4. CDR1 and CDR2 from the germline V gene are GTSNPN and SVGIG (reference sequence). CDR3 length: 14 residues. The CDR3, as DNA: TGTGCCTGGACACTAGCGGGGGGGCGGAATGAGCAGTTCTTC. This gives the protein CAWTLAGGRNEQFF.

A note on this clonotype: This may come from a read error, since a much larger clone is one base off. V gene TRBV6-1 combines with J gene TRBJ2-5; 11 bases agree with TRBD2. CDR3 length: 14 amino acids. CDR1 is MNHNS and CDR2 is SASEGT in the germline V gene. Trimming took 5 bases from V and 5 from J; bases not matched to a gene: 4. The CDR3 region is CASSSSGRAETQYF. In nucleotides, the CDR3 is TGTGCCAGCAGTAGTAGCGGGAGGGCCGAGACCCAGTACTTC.

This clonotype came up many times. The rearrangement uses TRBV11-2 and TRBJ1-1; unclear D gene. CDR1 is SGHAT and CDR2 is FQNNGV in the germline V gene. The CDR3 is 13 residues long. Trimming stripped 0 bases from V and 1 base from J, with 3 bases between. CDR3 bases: TGTGCCAGCAGCTTAGACAGGAACACTGAAGCTTTCTTT. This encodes CASSLDRNTEAFF.

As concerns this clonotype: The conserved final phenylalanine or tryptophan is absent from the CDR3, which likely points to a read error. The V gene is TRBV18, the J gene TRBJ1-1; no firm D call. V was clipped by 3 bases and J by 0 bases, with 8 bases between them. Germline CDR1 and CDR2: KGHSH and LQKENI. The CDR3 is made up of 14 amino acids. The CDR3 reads CASSPQDLNTEAFS. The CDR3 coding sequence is TGTGCCAGCTCACCGCAGGATTTGAACACTGAAGCTTTCTCT.

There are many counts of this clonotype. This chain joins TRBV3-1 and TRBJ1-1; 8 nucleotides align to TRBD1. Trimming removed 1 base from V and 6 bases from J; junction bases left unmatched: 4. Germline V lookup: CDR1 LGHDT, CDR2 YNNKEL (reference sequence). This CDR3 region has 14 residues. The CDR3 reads CASSQGTGFAEAFF. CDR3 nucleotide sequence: TGTGCCAGCAGCCAAGGGACAGGGTTCGCTGAAGCTTTCTTT.

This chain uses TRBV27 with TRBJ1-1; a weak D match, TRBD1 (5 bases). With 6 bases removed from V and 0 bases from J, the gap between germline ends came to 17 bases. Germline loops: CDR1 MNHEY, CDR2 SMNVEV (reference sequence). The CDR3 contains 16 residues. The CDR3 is CASSLRKTVVNTEAFF. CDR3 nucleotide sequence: TGTGCCAGCAGCCTTCGGAAGACAGTCGTGAACACTGAAGCTTTCTTT.